The T cell receptor (beta chain) under discussion was sequenced for a study of blood T cell repertoires in COVID-19. Study at large: Nucleic acid was either cDNA or gDNA, and it came from T cells, B-cell-depleted T cells, or PBMCs.

Using immunoSEQ multiplex PCR, the repertoire was profiled, and TCRdb retains in-frame clones only, with some absent. Of about 180,000 clones listed, approximately 92% are singletons. Looked up from germline, CDR1 is MGHRA and CDR2 is YSYEKL. The CDR3 totals 17 residues. V shed 0 bases and J shed 10 bases, with 19 bases lying between them. The receptor was derived from a woman aged 40 to 49 with acute COVID-19. The chain is built from TRBV4-1 and TRBJ1-6; no firm D call. Sequencing was done on a sample of PBMCs or T cells enriched from blood (not recorded which). This CDR3 reads CASSQDPPVVLPSPLHF. The CDR3 DNA reads as TGCGCCAGCAGCCAAGATCCCCCAGTGGTATTACCCTCACCCCTCCACTTT.